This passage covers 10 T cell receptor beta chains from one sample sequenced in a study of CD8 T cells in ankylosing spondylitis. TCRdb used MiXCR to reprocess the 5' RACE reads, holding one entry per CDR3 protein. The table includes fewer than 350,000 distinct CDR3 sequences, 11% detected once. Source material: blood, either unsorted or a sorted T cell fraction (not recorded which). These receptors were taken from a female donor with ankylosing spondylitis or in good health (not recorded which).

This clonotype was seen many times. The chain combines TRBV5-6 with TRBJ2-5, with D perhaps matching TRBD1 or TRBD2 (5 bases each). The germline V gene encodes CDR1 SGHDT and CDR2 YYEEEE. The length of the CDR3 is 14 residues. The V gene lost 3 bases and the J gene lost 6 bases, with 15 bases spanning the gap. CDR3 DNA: TGTGCCAGCAGCTACGTGGGTGGGGGAAAGACCCAGTACTTC. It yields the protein CASSYVGGGKTQYF.

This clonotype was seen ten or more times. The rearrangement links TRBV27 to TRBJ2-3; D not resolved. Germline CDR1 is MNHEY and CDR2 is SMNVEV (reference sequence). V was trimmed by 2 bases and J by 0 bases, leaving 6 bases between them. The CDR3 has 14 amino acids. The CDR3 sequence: CASSLPDSTDTQYF. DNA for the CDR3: TGTGCCAGCAGTTTACCGGACAGCACAGATACGCAGTATTTT.

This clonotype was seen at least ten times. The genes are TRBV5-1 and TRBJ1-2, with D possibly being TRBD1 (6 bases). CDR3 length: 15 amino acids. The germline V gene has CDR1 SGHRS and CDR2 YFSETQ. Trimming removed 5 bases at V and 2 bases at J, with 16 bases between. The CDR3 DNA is TGCGCCAGCAGTACTACACAGGGTGGGAACTATGGCTACACCTTC. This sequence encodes CASSTTQGGNYGYTF.

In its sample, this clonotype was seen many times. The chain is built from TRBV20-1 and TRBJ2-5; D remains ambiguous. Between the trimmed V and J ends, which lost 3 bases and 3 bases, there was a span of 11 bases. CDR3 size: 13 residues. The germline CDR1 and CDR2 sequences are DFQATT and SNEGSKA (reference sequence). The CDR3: CSARLGFKETQYF. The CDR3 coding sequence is TGCAGTGCTAGGTTGGGATTTAAAGAGACCCAGTACTTC.

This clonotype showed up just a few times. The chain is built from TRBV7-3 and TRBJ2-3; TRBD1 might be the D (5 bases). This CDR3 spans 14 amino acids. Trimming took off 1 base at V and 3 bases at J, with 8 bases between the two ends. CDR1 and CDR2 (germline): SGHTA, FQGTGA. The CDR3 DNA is TGTGCCAGCAGCTTAATCAGGGATACAGATACGCAGTATTTT. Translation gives CASSLIRDTDTQYF.

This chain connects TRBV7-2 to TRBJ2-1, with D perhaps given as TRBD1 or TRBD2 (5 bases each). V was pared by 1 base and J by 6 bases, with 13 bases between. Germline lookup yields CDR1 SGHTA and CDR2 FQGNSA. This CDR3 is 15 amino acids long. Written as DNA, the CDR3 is TGTGCCAGCAGCTTAGGCCCCTGGGGGAGCAATGAGCAGTTCTTC. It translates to CASSLGPWGSNEQFF.

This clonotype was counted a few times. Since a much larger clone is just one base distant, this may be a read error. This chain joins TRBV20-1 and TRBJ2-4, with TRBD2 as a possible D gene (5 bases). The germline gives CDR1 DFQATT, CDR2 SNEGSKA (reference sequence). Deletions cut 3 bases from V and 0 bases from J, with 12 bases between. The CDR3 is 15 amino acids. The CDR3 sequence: CSASGDSLAKNIQYF. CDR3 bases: TGCAGTGCTAGCGGGGATAGCCTAGCCAAAAACATTCAGTACTTC.

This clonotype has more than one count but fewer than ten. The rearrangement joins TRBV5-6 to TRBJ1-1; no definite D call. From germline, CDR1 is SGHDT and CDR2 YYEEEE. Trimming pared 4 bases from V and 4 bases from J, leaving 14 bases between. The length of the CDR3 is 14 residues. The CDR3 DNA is TGTGCCAGCAGCCCCCAGACGGTCCTCACTGAAGCTTTCTTT. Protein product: CASSPQTVLTEAFF.

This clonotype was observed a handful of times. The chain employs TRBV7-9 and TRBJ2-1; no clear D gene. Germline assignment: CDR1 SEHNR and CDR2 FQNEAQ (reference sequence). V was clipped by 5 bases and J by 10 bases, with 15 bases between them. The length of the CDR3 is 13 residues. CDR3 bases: TGTGCCAGCAGCCGACGGCCAGCGCTCGAGCAGTTCTTC. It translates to CASSRRPALEQFF. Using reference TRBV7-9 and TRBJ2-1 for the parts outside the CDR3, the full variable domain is DTGVSQNPRHKITKRGQNVTFRCDPISEHNRLYWYRQTLGQGPEFLTYFQNEAQLEKSRLLSDRFSAERPKGSFSTLEIQRTEQGDSAMYLCASSRRPALEQFFGPGTRLTVL.

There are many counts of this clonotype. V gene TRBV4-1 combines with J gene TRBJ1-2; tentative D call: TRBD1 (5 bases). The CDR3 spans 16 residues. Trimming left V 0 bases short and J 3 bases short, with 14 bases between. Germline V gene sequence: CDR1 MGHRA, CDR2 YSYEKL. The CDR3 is CASSQDFGRVDYGYTF. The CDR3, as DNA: TGCGCCAGCAGCCAAGACTTCGGCAGGGTAGACTATGGCTACACCTTC.